This T cell receptor beta chain was identified in a study of T cells in Graves' hyperthyroidism and ophthalmopathy. After removal of 4 bases from V and 7 bases from J, the junction contained 6 bases not matched to a gene. The CDR3 is made up of 13 amino acids. From germline, CDR1 is MNHNY and CDR2 SVGAGI (reference sequence). TCR beta CDR3 regions were amplified from RNA. First-round RT-PCR targeting the TCR CDR3 was performed with the HTBI primer set. One entry per CDR3 protein results from TCRdb running MiXCR on the multiplex PCR reads. This table holds 75,000 to 100,000 distinct CDR3 sequences, approximately 40% found once. This clonotype was detected ten times or more.

This chain uses TRBV6-6 with TRBJ1-2, with 7 bases aligning to TRBD1. Sequencing was performed on peripheral blood or thyroid tissue (not recorded which). This clonotype was obtained from a woman in her 30s with Graves' hyperthyroidism. CDR3 sequence: CASSSGTAVGYTF. In DNA form, the CDR3 reads TGTGCCAGCAGTTCCGGGACAGCGGTTGGCTACACCTTC.